The TCR beta chain described here comes from a study of OX40 agonist ivuxolimab in advanced cancers. V dropped 0 bases and J dropped 5 bases, with 11 bases sitting between them. Germline V gene sequence: CDR1 LNHNV, CDR2 YYDKDF (reference sequence). The CDR3 totals 15 residues. Assay used: immunoSEQ multiplex PCR; TCRdb lists only in-frame clones, some missing. The table shows 75,000 to 100,000 clones, with roughly 91% occurring only once. This rearrangement joins TRBV15 to TRBJ2-1; D is unresolved. The clonotype originates from an adult with an advanced solid tumor such as melanoma, head and neck, liver or kidney cancer. The sequencing here drew on CD4+ or CD8+ T cells sorted from blood, taken in a trial of the OX40 agonist ivuxolimab. The CDR3 spells CATSRERANHNEQFF. CDR3 sequence (DNA): TGTGCCACCAGCAGAGAACGTGCTAACCACAATGAGCAGTTCTTC.